This T cell receptor (beta chain) is from a study of brain T cells in children with intractable seizures. Points from the study as a whole: Clones missing pre-surgery may reflect undersampling of that blood sample.

Repertoires were generated with immunoSEQ multiplex PCR, while TCRdb's copy carries only in-frame clones and drops some. The sample records some 41,000 clones, 80% to 95% being singletons. To note about this clone: Its antigen is unidentified.

Surgery cases with the highest brain T cell transcript signatures were chosen for sequencing. At least one anti-epileptic drug was given before surgery. Sequencing was performed on peripheral blood, taken at surgery. The receptor was derived from a girl aged 2-10 years with tuberous sclerosis and intractable seizures.

The CDR3 nucleotides read TGTGCCAGCAGCACCCACAGGGGCAATCAGCCCCAGCATTTT. It translates to CASSTHRGNQPQHF. V usage is TRBV28 and J usage is TRBJ1-5; perhaps TRBD1 as D (6 bases). Germline V gives CDR1 MDHEN, CDR2 SYDVKM. The V end lost 6 bases, the J end lost 2 bases, and 11 bases lay between the germline ends. The CDR3 contains 14 residues. Full variable domain (remainder filled in from reference TRBV28 and TRBJ1-5): DVKVTQSSRYLVKRTGEKVFLECVQDMDHENMFWYRQDPGLGLRLIYFSYDVKMKEKGDIPEGYSVSREKKERFSLILESASTNQTSMYLCASSTHRGNQPQHFGDGTRLSIL.